The 4 T cell receptor beta chains below all came from one sample that was sequenced in a study of blood T cell repertoires in COVID-19. Method: immunoSEQ multiplex PCR; TCRdb's copy keeps in-frame clones and lacks some. This sample has around 200,000 clones, with around 90% found just once. The material sequenced was peripheral blood. All receptors derive from a man aged 40-55 years with acute or convalescent COVID-19.

This clone was seen a few times. The chain employs TRBV10-2 and TRBJ2-1; 8 bases fit TRBD2. V was pared by 1 base and J by 2 bases, with 4 bases of the junction left unmatched. CDR3 length: 16 amino acids. CDR1 is WSHSY and CDR2 is SAAADI in the germline V gene. CDR3 sequence reads: CASSEWRGATYNEQFF. The CDR3 bases are TGCGCCAGCAGTGAGTGGCGGGGGGCGACCTACAATGAGCAGTTCTTC.

This sequence joins TRBV3-1 (or the pseudogene TRBV3-2) and TRBJ1-2; D not resolved. Trimming took off 0 bases at V and 3 bases at J, with 14 bases between the two ends. The length of the CDR3 is 16 residues. Looked up from germline, CDR1 is LGHDT and CDR2 is YNNKEL (reference sequence). CDR3 nucleotides: TGTGCCAGCAGCCAAGATCGCGTGACATACTACTATGGCTACACCTTC. This sequence encodes CASSQDRVTYYYGYTF.

The chain employs TRBV2 and TRBJ2-7; 12 bases are shared with TRBD2. Germline values: CDR1 SNHLY, CDR2 FYNNEI. This CDR3 is built from 14 residues. With V trimmed by 4 bases and J by 5 bases, 3 bases remained unmatched. Here the CDR3 reads CASSGLAGDHEQYF. The CDR3 DNA follows: TGTGCCAGCAGTGGACTAGCGGGGGACCACGAGCAGTACTTC. The full variable domain, completed using reference TRBV2 and TRBJ2-7, is EPEVTQTPSHQVTQMGQEVILRCVPISNHLYFYWYRQILGQKVEFLVSFYNNEISEKSEIFDDQFSVERPDGSNFTLKIRSTKLEDSAMYFCASSGLAGDHEQYFGPGTRLTVT.

The chain recombines TRBV7-9 with TRBJ2-5, with D possibly matching TRBD2 (5 bases). The CDR3 covers 13 residues. Trimming took 6 bases from V and 5 from J, leaving 13 bases between them. The germline gives CDR1 SEHNR, CDR2 FQNEAQ (reference sequence). The CDR3 protein is CASSYGPGETQYF. CDR3 nucleotides: TGTGCCAGCAGTTACGGACCGGGGGAGACCCAGTACTTC.